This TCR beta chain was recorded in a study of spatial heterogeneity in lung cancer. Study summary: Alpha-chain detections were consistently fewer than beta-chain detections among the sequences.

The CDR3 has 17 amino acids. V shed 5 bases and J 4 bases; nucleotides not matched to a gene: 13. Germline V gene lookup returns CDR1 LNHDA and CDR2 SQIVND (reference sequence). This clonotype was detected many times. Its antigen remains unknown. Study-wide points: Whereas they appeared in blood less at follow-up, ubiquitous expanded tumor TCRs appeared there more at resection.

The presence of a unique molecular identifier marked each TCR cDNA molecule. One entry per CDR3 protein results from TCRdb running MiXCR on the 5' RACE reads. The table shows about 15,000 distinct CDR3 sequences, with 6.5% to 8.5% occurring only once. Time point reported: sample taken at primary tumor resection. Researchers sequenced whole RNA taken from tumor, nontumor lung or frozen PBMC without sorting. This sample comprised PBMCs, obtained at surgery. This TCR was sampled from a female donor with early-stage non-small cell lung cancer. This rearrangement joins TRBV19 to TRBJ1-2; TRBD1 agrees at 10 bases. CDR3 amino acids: CASSRGQGSIASYGYTF. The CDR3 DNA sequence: TGTGCCAGTAGTCGGGGACAGGGGTCTATTGCGAGCTATGGCTACACCTTC.